Listed below are T cell receptor beta chains from one sample, sequenced in a study of chemoradiotherapy in HPV16-positive cancers. Using immunoSEQ multiplex PCR, the repertoire was profiled, and TCRdb retains in-frame clones only, with some absent. The sample records 12,000 or so clones, 70% to 90% being singletons. This sample comprised blood, obtained from a patient who underwent chemoradiotherapy. The origin of the receptors is a human donor with HPV-associated anogenital cancer. The CDR3 runs from the conserved cysteine through the conserved F or W.

V gene	CDR3 protein
TRBV4-3	CASSQGISYTF
TRBV7-3	CASSLTPRSPRLDEQFF
TRBV5-1	CASSPREGTGELFF
TRBV7-9	CASSRDRVGYGYTF
TRBV29-1	CSVVRSGGSSYGYTF
TRBV5-1	CASSPPSGAVGELFF
TRBV2	CASSEAHGFRTHEQYF
TRBV10-1	CASSDGDRDYNEQFF
TRBV7-9	CASGSGTGVADTQYF
TRBV10-3	CAISDARNEQFF
TRBV4-2	CASSRGSGGNSGADTQYF
TRBV5-1	CASSLGGTEYNEQFF
TRBV9	CASSVAPGGGNEQYF
TRBV7-2	CASSPTPAGQDETQYF
TRBV27	CASSLDRGPYEQYF
TRBV18	CASSPTGAGEQYF
TRBV19	CASRMGQNTDTQYF
TRBV9	CASSPGLAFNEQYF
TRBV11-2	CASSLVADTQYF
TRBV30	CAWSRDSPLHF
TRBV4-3	CASSQEGRGEGAFF
TRBV6-5	CASRGLPEANEKLFF
TRBV5-8	CASSLGQVSNQPQHF
TRBV5-4	CASSSVGRDADGYTF
TRBV30	CAWSVWGPQDEQYF
TRBV27	CASSRYLTGGVTGELFF
TRBV7-9	CASSSDLYTEAFF
TRBV12-2	CASRSSRDRLSEGYTF
TRBV18	CASSPGISGNTIYF
TRBV7-2	CASSLHRITGELFF
TRBV7-9	CASSLSVRGADTEAFF
TRBV5-1	CASSQEGFNQPQHF
TRBV7-9	CASSPGAGGLQETQYF
TRBV7-7	CASSRNRGEEKLFF
TRBV27	CASRGPSSYEQYF
TRBV7-9	CASSLGFGNTIYF
TRBV7-3	CASSPGGDGGELFF
TRBV2	CAGRFDRLPNNSPLHF
TRBV5-4	CASSPPGTGVKTGELFF
TRBV6-5	CASRKGGEKLFF
TRBV6-5	CASSYTNSGEQYF
TRBV7-9	CASSFGTRVSNTGELFF
TRBV14	CASSQGRSSYNSPLHF
TRBV28	CASSGPQTSYGYTF
TRBV5-1	CASSLESLAGLSYNEQFF
TRBV7-3	CASSFLPGLVDNEQFF
TRBV6-6	CASSYSTPGGLEAFF
TRBV11-2	CASSFGRGQSPLHF
TRBV19	CASSIGFRARSGYTF
TRBV30	CAWSPLGDTQYF
TRBV19	CASSRPGLAGLVDEQFF
TRBV6-5	CASSKDRGFNQPQHF
TRBV7-9	CASSRGAGPGYTF
TRBV5-5	CASSLVTGMGTEAFF